The 26 T cell receptor beta chains presented below share a single source sample, sequenced in a study of cytomegalovirus exposure and HLA in healthy donors. With 60 Vbeta and 13 Jbeta primers, the PCR was carried out. Method: immunoSEQ multiplex PCR; TCRdb's copy keeps in-frame clones and lacks some. Found here are under 250,000 clones; the top ten clones hold around 1.1%. Sequencing was done on a sample of PBMCs. Every receptor here comes from a girl aged 2-10 years in good health and CMV-seropositive.

CDR3 DNA: TGTGCCAGCGTGCGCGGGAGAGATAAGTTAACCCAGTACTTC. This encodes CASVRGRDKLTQYF. The chain uses TRBV2 and TRBJ2-5, with TRBD2 matching 7 bases. J lost 8 bases, V lost 8 bases, and 14 bases had no gene match. Germline CDR1 is SNHLY and CDR2 is FYNNEI. This CDR3 contains 14 residues.

V usage is TRBV2 and J usage is TRBJ2-5, with a possible D match to TRBD1 (5 bases). The better agreement between TRBJ2-7 and the DNA end casts doubt on the J call. The CDR3 extends over 12 amino acids. Germline CDR1 SNHLY, CDR2 FYNNEI. CDR3 protein: CASAREYYEQYF. CDR3 nucleotide sequence: TGTGCCAGCGCCAGGGAATACTACGAGCAGTACTTC.

This chain connects TRBV30 to TRBJ1-1; possible D gene TRBD1, 6 bases. The CDR3 is 15 residues long. Trimming removed 5 bases from V and 0 bases from J, with 16 bases in between. Per germline, CDR1 GTSNPN and CDR2 SVGIG (reference sequence). The CDR3: CAWGGRDAMNTEAFF. CDR3 DNA: TGTGCCTGGGGGGGCCGGGACGCTATGAACACTGAAGCTTTCTTT.

The J gene is TRBJ2-2, the V gene TRBV27; 7 nucleotides line up with TRBD2. Germline loops: CDR1 MNHEY, CDR2 SMNVEV (reference sequence). There are 14 residues in the CDR3. The V gene end was trimmed by 8 bases and the J gene end by 6 bases; junction bases not matched to a gene: 9. DNA for the CDR3: TGTGCCAGCCAGCCGGCGGGGGTCGCCGGGGAGCTGTTTTTT. It encodes CASQPAGVAGELFF.

In regard to this clone: Germline is not matched at one junction end, which may reflect a read error. This chain joins TRBV18 and TRBJ2-3; tentatively, D is TRBD2 (5 bases). The CDR3 totals 15 residues. From germline, CDR1 is KGHSH and CDR2 LQKENI. CDR3 sequence reads: CASSPLPGSTDTQYF. The CDR3 bases are TGTGCCAGCTCGCCACTTCCGGGAAGCACAGATACGCAGTATTTT.

This chain uses TRBV7-9 with TRBJ2-1, with a possible D match to TRBD1 (5 bases). Germline CDR1 and CDR2: SEHNR and FQNEAQ (reference sequence). Deletions cut 5 bases from V and 9 bases from J, with 23 bases between. CDR3 size: 16 residues. The CDR3 DNA sequence: TGTGCCAGCAGCCTCATAGGTGGGGCTGCTCCCCCTGAGCAGTTCTTC. Its translation is CASSLIGGAAPPEQFF.

The V call is TRBV20-1, the J call TRBJ1-1; D gene uncertain. V gave up 2 bases and J gave up 5 bases, with 6 bases separating them. The CDR3 consists of 11 residues. CDR1 and CDR2 from the germline V gene are DFQATT and SNEGSKA (reference sequence). Here the CDR3 reads CSARLRTEAFF. The CDR3 nucleotides are TGCAGTGCTAGATTGAGGACTGAAGCTTTCTTT.

CDR3 region: CASSISSAGEVGETQYF. CDR3 DNA sequence: TGTGCCAGTAGTATCAGTTCAGCGGGAGAGGTGGGGGAGACCCAGTACTTC. This chain joins TRBV19 and TRBJ2-5; 8 nucleotides line up with TRBD2. The germline V gene has CDR1 LNHDA and CDR2 SQIVND (reference sequence). V was clipped by 3 bases and J by 5 bases; unmatched bases: 14. This CDR3 has 17 residues.

CDR3 in amino acids: CASSQGLAGVGETQYF. CDR3 DNA: TGTGCCAGCAGCCAAGGACTAGCGGGAGTGGGAGAGACCCAGTACTTC. The V call is TRBV4-2, the J call TRBJ2-5; 12 nucleotides align to TRBD2. Germline CDR1 LGHNA, CDR2 YNFKEQ. CDR3 length: 16 residues. J was trimmed by 4 bases and V by 1 base; bases with no gene match: 4.

This chain links TRBV7-2 with TRBJ2-1; the match to TRBD1 covers 10 bases. The CDR3 spans 13 residues. From germline, CDR1 is SGHTA and CDR2 FQGNSA. V lost 7 bases to trimming and J lost 6 bases; unmatched junction nucleotides: 3. The DNA of the CDR3 is TGTGCCAGCACCCGGACAGGGGGCAATGAGCAGTTCTTC. Protein product: CASTRTGGNEQFF.

The chain couples TRBV6-1 to TRBJ1-2; D possibly corresponds to TRBD1 (5 bases). The germline V gene has CDR1 MNHNS and CDR2 SASEGT. This CDR3 has 11 amino acids. The V and J ends lost 6 bases and 4 bases respectively, with 6 bases between them. This CDR3 is CASSQGYGYTF. The CDR3 DNA reads TGTGCCAGCAGCCAGGGCTATGGCTACACCTTC.

The chain couples TRBV11-2 to TRBJ2-3; the match to TRBD2 covers 7 bases. The V gene end was trimmed by 3 bases and the J gene end by 4 bases; junction bases not matched to a gene: 4. The CDR3 has 14 amino acids. Germline V CDR1 and CDR2: SGHAT, FQNNGV. Written as DNA, the CDR3 is TGTGCCAGCAGCTTGAGCGGGGCCCCAGATACGCAGTATTTT. It translates to CASSLSGAPDTQYF. The variable domain in full, completed from reference TRBV11-2 and TRBJ2-3, reads EAGVAQSPRYKIIEKRQSVAFWCNPISGHATLYWYQQILGQGPKLLIQFQNNGVVDDSQLPKDRFSAERLKGVDSTLKIQPAKLEDSAVYLCASSLSGAPDTQYFGPGTRLTVL.

The chain joins TRBV5-4 to TRBJ2-5, with 12 bases fitting TRBD2. CDR3 length equals 16 residues. CDR1 and CDR2 (germline): SGHNT, YYREEE (reference sequence). V shed 4 bases, J shed 5 bases, and the junction held 9 bases outside the gene matches. CDR3 nucleotides: TGTGCCAGCAGCACGGGACTAGCGGGTAGCGGGGAGACCCAGTACTTC. It codes for CASSTGLAGSGETQYF.

The CDR3 sequence: CASSFVFSGQQETQYF. The CDR3 DNA reads as TGTGCCAGCAGCTTTGTCTTCTCTGGACAGCAAGAGACCCAGTACTTC. The rearrangement uses TRBV5-4 and TRBJ2-5, with D maybe TRBD1 (6 bases). Germline CDR1 SGHNT, CDR2 YYREEE (reference sequence). The CDR3 has 16 residues. V shed 2 bases and J shed 2 bases, with 16 bases lying between them.

This rearrangement joins TRBV7-2 to TRBJ1-4, with 8 bases lining up with TRBD1. The trim removed 6 bases at V and 8 bases at J, leaving 8 bases unmatched. The germline gives CDR1 SGHTA, CDR2 FQGNSA. The CDR3 consists of 14 residues. The CDR3 sequence is CASRYSTGDEKLFF. CDR3 bases: TGTGCCAGCAGGTATTCGACAGGGGACGAAAAACTGTTTTTT.

The chain links TRBV5-1 to TRBJ2-7, with 9 positions matching TRBD1. This CDR3 is 17 amino acids long. Germline V CDR1 and CDR2: SGHRS, YFSETQ. With 4 bases clipped from V and 0 bases from J, the junction kept 11 bases outside the gene matches. DNA of the CDR3: TGCGCCAGCAGCAGGGCGGACAGGGGTCCGAGCTCCTACGAGCAGTACTTC. Amino acid sequence: CASSRADRGPSSYEQYF. Combining the CDR3 with reference TRBV5-1 and TRBJ2-7 gives the whole variable domain KAGVTQTPRYLIKTRGQQVTLSCSPISGHRSVSWYQQTPGQGLQFLFEYFSETQRNKGNFPGRFSGRQFSNSRSEMNVSTLELGDSALYLCASSRADRGPSSYEQYFGPGTRLTVT.

Turning to this clone: The same CDR3 is also encoded by other DNA sequences in this sample. The V and J genes are TRBV27 and TRBJ1-1; a weak D match, TRBD1 (5 bases). Trimming shortened V by 6 bases and J by 1 base, and 6 bases separated the two germline ends. This CDR3 has 12 amino acids. Germline V gives CDR1 MNHEY, CDR2 SMNVEV (reference sequence). CDR3 nucleotides: TGTGCCAGCAGCCAGGGGAACACTGAAGCTTTCTTT. Translated: CASSQGNTEAFF.

V gene TRBV28 combines with J gene TRBJ1-2; TRBD1 matches 8 bases. Germline lookup yields CDR1 MDHEN and CDR2 SYDVKM. The CDR3 contains 17 residues. The trim removed 6 bases at V and 4 bases at J, leaving 16 bases unmatched. CDR3 loop: CASSRDQSRGRIYGYTF. In DNA form, the CDR3 reads TGTGCCAGCAGCCGAGACCAGAGCAGGGGGCGTATCTATGGCTACACCTTC.

The chain links TRBV11-3 to TRBJ1-1, with D possibly matching TRBD1 (5 bases). The CDR3 has 10 residues. V was pared by 5 bases and J by 14 bases, with 12 bases between. Germline lookup yields CDR1 SGHNT and CDR2 YENEEA. This CDR3 reads CASSRRQFFF. The CDR3 DNA reads TGTGCCAGCAGCCGCAGACAGTTCTTCTTT.

V gene TRBV10-1 combines with J gene TRBJ2-1; D not resolved. V dropped 5 bases and J dropped 5 bases, with 10 bases sitting between them. This CDR3 is 13 amino acids long. Germline assignment: CDR1 WNHNN and CDR2 SYGVQD (reference sequence). CDR3 coding DNA: TGCGCCAGCAGTATGACAACCGACAATGAGCAGTTCTTC. Translating gives CASSMTTDNEQFF.

The genes are TRBV10-1 and TRBJ2-5, with D perhaps TRBD1 (5 bases). Germline V CDR1 and CDR2: WNHNN, SYGVQD (reference sequence). This CDR3 spans 13 amino acids. Trimming shortened V by 2 bases and J by 5 bases, and 9 bases separated the two germline ends. The CDR3 DNA follows: TGCGCCAGCAGTGAGGCAGGGTGGGAGACCCAGTACTTC. It translates to CASSEAGWETQYF.

The rearrangement uses TRBV27 and TRBJ1-1; D might be TRBD1 (5 bases). The germline CDR1 and CDR2 sequences are MNHEY and SMNVEV (reference sequence). Trimming removed 3 bases from V and 3 bases from J, with 14 bases in between. CDR3 size: 15 residues. CDR3: CASSFLPGWDTEAFF. The DNA for the CDR3 is TGTGCCAGCAGTTTCCTGCCAGGGTGGGACACTGAAGCTTTCTTT.

V usage is TRBV6-5 and J usage is TRBJ2-5, with D perhaps TRBD1 (5 bases). Germline assignment: CDR1 MNHEY and CDR2 SVGAGI. The CDR3 totals 16 residues. V was cut by 0 bases and J by 5 bases, with 16 bases left in between. The CDR3 spells CASSYSVSQGEETQYF. CDR3 coding DNA: TGTGCCAGCAGTTACTCAGTTTCGCAGGGTGAGGAGACCCAGTACTTC.

The gene calls are TRBV25-1 and TRBJ2-5; 14 bases align to TRBD2. The CDR3 runs 18 residues. The trim removed 3 bases at V and 5 bases at J, leaving 11 bases unmatched. The germline V gene encodes CDR1 MGHDK and CDR2 SYGVNS. CDR3 DNA: TGTGCCAGCAGTGAGCCCGGGACTAGCGGGAGTAGAAGGGAGACCCAGTACTTC. Translated: CASSEPGTSGSRRETQYF.

The V gene is TRBV9, the J gene TRBJ2-3; TRBD2 aligns across 12 bases. Germline lookup yields CDR1 SGDLS and CDR2 YYNGEE. The CDR3 covers 16 residues. Trimming removed 0 bases from V and 2 bases from J; junction bases left unmatched: 1. In nucleotides, the CDR3 is TGTGCCAGCAGCGTAGCTAGCGGGAGGGCCACAGATACGCAGTATTTT. Its translation is CASSVASGRATDTQYF.

The chain couples TRBV5-4 to TRBJ1-3, with D possibly matching TRBD1 (5 bases). V was shortened by 0 bases and J by 2 bases, with 15 bases between the two germline ends. Germline lookup yields CDR1 SGHNT and CDR2 YYREEE (reference sequence). This CDR3 has 17 amino acids. CDR3: CASSLEGRYHPGNTIYF. CDR3 bases: TGTGCCAGCAGCTTGGAGGGGCGGTACCATCCTGGAAACACCATATATTTT.